This TCR beta chain was profiled in a study of T cells in tuberculosis. For the study at large: IGRA-negative adolescents, IGRA-positive adolescents with latent tuberculosis and adults with active tuberculosis formed this South African cohort.

Sequencing was performed with immunoSEQ multiplex PCR; in TCRdb, only in-frame clones are kept and a portion is missing. The sample contains about 20,000 clones, 80% to 90% of which appear only once. V dropped 6 bases and J dropped 0 bases, with 3 bases sitting between them. CDR1 is GTSNPN and CDR2 is SVGIG in the germline V gene (reference sequence). The CDR3 covers 12 residues. The rearrangement uses TRBV30 and TRBJ2-6; D gene ambiguous. The receptor's source is a donor under 30 with latent tuberculosis or without tuberculosis infection. Sample: PBMCs. In DNA, the CDR3 is TGTGCCTGCAGCTCTGGGGCCAACGTCCTGACTTTC. Protein: CACSSGANVLTF.